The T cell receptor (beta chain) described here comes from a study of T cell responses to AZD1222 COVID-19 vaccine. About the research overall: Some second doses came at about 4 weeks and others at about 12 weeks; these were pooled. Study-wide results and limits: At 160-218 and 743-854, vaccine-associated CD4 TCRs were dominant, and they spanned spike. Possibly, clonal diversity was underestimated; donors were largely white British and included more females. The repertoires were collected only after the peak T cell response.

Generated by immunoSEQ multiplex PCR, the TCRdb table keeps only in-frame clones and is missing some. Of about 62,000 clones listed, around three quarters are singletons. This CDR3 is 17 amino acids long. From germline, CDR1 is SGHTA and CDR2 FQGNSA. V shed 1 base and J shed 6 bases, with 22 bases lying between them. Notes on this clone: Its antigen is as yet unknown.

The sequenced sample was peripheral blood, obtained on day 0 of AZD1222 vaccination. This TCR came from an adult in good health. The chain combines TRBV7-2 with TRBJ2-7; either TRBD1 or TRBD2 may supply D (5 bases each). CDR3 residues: CASSLEEGRRYIPEQYF. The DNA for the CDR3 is TGTGCCAGCAGCTTAGAAGAGGGGCGGAGGTACATCCCCGAGCAGTACTTC.